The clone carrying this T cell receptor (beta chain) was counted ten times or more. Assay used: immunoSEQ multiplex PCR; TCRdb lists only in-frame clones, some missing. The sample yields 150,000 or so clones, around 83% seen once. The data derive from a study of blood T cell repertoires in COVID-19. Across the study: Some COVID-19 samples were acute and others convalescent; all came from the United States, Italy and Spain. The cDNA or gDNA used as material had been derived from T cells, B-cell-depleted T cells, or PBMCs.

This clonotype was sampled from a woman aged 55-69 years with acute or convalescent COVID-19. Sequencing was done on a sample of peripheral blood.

The CDR3 sequence: CASSYGQGINSPLHF. CDR3 in DNA: TGTGCCAGCAGTTACGGCCAGGGGATTAATTCACCCCTCCACTTT. The chain employs TRBV6-5 and TRBJ1-6; possibly TRBD1 for D (6 bases). The CDR3 extends over 15 amino acids. V dropped 2 bases and J dropped 6 bases, with 11 bases sitting between them. CDR1 and CDR2 from the germline V gene are MNHEY and SVGAGI.